Sequencing of this T cell receptor (beta chain) was carried out in a study of T-cell memory formation after mild COVID-19. Study at large: Clusters of TCRs were largely donor specific. Study-wide points: Some clones that responded were present in memory (sampled pre-infection), which suggests cross-reactive memory joined.

TCRdb passed the 5' RACE reads through MiXCR, listing each CDR3 protein once. Of about 130,000 distinct CDR3 sequences in the sample, about 6% were seen once. As for this clonotype: The target antigen is unknown.

Trimming pared 1 base from V and 5 bases from J, leaving 11 bases between. The CDR3 has 15 amino acids. CDR1 is SGHTA, CDR2 FQGNSA, per germline. Sequencing was done on a sample of PBMCs or a T cell subset sorted from them (not recorded which). This receptor was taken from an adult woman who had mild COVID-19 (a few samples of this study predate the infection). Cell type and time point are not known. This chain uses TRBV7-2 with TRBJ2-2; D assignment may be TRBD1 or TRBD2 (5 bases each). The CDR3 DNA reads as TGTGCCAGCAGCTTAGGGGGAGCAGGGACCGGGGAGCTGTTTTTT. Translating it yields CASSLGGAGTGELFF.